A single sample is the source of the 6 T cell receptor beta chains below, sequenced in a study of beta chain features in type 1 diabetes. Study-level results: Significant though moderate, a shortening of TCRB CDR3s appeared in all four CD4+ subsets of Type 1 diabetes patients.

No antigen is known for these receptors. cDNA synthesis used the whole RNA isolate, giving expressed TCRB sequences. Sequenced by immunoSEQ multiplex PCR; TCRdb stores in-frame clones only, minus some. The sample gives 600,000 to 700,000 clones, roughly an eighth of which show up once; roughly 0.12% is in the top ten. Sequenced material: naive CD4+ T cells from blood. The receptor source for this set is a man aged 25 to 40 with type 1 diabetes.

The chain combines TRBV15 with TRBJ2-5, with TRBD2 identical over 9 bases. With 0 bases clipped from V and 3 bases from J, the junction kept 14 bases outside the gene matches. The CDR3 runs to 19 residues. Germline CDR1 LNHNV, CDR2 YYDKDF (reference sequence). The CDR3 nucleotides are TGTGCCACCAGCAGAGATTTCATTATCGCGGGGGGGCCGAAAGAGACCCAGTACTTC. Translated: CATSRDFIIAGGPKETQYF.

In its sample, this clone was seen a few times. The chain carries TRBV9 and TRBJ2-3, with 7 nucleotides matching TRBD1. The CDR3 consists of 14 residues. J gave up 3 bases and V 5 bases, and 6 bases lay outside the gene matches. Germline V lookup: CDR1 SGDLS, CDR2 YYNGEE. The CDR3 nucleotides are TGTGCCAGCAGTGAGAGACAGGGAACAGATACGCAGTATTTT. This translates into CASSERQGTDTQYF.

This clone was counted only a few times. In DNA form, the CDR3 reads TGTGCCAGCAGTTGGGGGACAGTTTCATACGAGCAGTACTTC. This translates into CASSWGTVSYEQYF. The genes are TRBV25-1 and TRBJ2-7; 7 bases are shared with TRBD1. Per germline, CDR1 MGHDK and CDR2 SYGVNS. The CDR3 is made up of 14 amino acids. V gave up 5 bases and J gave up 4 bases; unmatched junction bases: 8.

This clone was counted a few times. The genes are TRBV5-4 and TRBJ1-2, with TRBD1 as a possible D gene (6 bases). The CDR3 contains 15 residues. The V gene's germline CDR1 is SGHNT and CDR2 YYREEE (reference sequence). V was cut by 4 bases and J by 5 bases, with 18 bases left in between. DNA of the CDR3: TGTGCCAGCAGCGTAGGGGTAGGACAGCAATATGGCTACACCTTC. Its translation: CASSVGVGQQYGYTF.

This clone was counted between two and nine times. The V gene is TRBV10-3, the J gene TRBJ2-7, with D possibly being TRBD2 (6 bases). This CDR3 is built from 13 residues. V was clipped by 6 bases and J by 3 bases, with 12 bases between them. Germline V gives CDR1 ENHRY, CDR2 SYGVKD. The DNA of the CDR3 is TGTGCCATCAGGCCCCAGGAGGGCTACGAGCAGTACTTC. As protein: CAIRPQEGYEQYF.

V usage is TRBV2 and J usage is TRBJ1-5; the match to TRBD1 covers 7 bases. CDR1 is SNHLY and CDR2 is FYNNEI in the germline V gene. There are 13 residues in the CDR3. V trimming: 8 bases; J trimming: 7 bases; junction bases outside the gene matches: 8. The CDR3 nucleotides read TGTGCCAGCGGGAGGGGGCGAGGACAGCCCCAGCATTTT. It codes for CASGRGRGQPQHF.